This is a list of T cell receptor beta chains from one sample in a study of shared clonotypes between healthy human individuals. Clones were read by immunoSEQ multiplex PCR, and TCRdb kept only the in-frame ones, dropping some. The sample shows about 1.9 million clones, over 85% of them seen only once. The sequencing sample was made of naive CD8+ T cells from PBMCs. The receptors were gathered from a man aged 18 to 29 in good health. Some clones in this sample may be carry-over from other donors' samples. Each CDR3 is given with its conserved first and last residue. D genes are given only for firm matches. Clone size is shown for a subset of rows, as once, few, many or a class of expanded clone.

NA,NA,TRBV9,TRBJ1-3,TGTGCCAGCAGCGTAAATGGAGGGTCTGGAAACACCATATATTTT,CASSVNGGSGNTIYF
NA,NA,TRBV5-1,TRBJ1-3,TGCGCCAGCAGCTTGGCCCTGAGTGAAGCTTCTGGAAACACCATATATTTT,CASSLALSEASGNTIYF
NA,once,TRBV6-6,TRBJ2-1,TGTGCCAGCAGCCGCGGACTAAATGAGCAGTTCTTC,CASSRGLNEQFF
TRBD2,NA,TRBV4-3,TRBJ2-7,TGCGCCAGCAGCCAAGATCACGGTGTAGCGGGAGCCTACGAGCAGTACTTC,CASSQDHGVAGAYEQYF
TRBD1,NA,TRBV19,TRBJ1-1,TGTGCCAGTACCCCTGGGGCAGGGGGGAACACTGAAGCTTTCTTT,CASTPGAGGNTEAFF
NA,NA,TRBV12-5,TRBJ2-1,TGTGCTAGTGGTTTGGACAACAATGAGCAGTTCTTC,CASGLDNNEQFF
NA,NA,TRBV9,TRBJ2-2,TGTGCCAGCAGCGTAGGCCCTAGCTCCCACACTGGCGGGGAGCTGTTTTTT,CASSVGPSSHTGGELFF
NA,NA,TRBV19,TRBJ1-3,TGTGCCAGTAGTATTTATGACTCCTCTGGAAACACCATATATTTT,CASSIYDSSGNTIYF
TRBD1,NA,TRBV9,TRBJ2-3,TGTGCCAGCAGCCCTCCAGGGGGTTGGTGGGATACGCAGTATTTT,CASSPPGGWWDTQYF
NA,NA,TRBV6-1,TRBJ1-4,TGTGCCAGCAGGATGGGCGAAAAACTGTTTTTT,CASRMGEKLFF
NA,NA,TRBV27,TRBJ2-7,TGTGCCAGCAGTCCAAGTGCCGGGACAAGCTCCTACGAGCAGTACTTC,CASSPSAGTSSYEQYF
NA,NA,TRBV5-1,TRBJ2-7,TGCGCCAGCAGCTTGGATCCTACAGGCTACGAGCAGTACTTC,CASSLDPTGYEQYF
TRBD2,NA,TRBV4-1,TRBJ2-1,TGCGCCAGCAGCCAAGCGGCTCTAGCGGTCTCCTACAATGAGCAGTTCTTC,CASSQAALAVSYNEQFF
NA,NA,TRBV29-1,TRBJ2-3,TGCAGCAGTATCTGGACCTGGGGCACTAGCACAGATACGCAGTATTTT,CSSIWTWGTSTDTQYF
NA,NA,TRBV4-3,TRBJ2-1,TGCGCCAGCAGCCACTCCCTAGAGAATGAGCAGTTCTTC,CASSHSLENEQFF
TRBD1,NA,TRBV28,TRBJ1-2,TGTGCCAGCAGTCCGACAGGGGACTATGGCTACACCTTC,CASSPTGDYGYTF
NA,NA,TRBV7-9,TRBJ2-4,TGTGCCAGCAGCTTAGGCTTCGTGGACATTCAGTACTTC,CASSLGFVDIQYF
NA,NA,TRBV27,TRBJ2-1,TGTGCCAGCAGTTTCCGCGGGTCCGGCAATGAGCAGTTCTTC,CASSFRGSGNEQFF
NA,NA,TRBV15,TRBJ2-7,TGTGCCACCAGCACCGTATACTTGACCGTCGGACAGAAATACGAGCAGTACTTC,CATSTVYLTVGQKYEQYF
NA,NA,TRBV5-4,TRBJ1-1,TGTGCCAGCAGCTTTGGTCCTGAAGCTTTCTTT,CASSFGPEAFF
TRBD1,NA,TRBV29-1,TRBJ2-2,TGCAGCGTAAGACAGGGGAACACCGGGGAGCTGTTTTTT,CSVRQGNTGELFF
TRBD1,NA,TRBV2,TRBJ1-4,TGTGCCAGCAGTGAAAGGGCAGGGGGCATTGAAAAACTGTTTTTT,CASSERAGGIEKLFF
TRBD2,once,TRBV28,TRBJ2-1,TGTGCCAGCAGTCTAGCGGGAAAAAATGAGCAGTTCTTC,CASSLAGKNEQFF
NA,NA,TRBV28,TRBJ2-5,TGTGCCAGCAGTTTAGAGGGTCTAGAGGAGACCCAGTACTTC,CASSLEGLEETQYF
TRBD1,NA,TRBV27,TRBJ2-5,TGTGCCAGCAGCCGACGACAGGGGAGAGTAGAGACCCAGTACTTC,CASSRRQGRVETQYF
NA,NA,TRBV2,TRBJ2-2,TGTGCCAGCAGTGATTCCCGGTTCCCCGGGGAGCTGTTTTTT,CASSDSRFPGELFF
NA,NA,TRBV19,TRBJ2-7,TGTGCCAGTAGTATCACTAGCCGCTCCTACGAGCAGTACTTC,CASSITSRSYEQYF
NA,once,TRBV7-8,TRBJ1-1,TGTGCCAGCAGTCAATGGGACGAAAACACTGAAGCTTTCTTT,CASSQWDENTEAFF
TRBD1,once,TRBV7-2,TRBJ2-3,TGTGCCAGCAGTTACAGCCCGGACAGGGAAACAGATACGCAGTATTTT,CASSYSPDRETDTQYF
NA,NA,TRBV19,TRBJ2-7,TGTGCCAGTAGGGGAGGACTGACTTACGAGCAGTACTTC,CASRGGLTYEQYF
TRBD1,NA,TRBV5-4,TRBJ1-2,TGTGCCAGCAGTTCGGGACAGGGGAGGTATGGCTACACCTTC,CASSSGQGRYGYTF
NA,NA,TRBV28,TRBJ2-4,TGTGCCAGCAGTTTATTCCCAATTCAGACAGACATAGCCAAAAACATTCAGTACTTC,CASSLFPIQTDIAKNIQYF
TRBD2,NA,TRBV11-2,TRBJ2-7,TGTGCCAGCAGCCACGTAGCGGGAGGACCCTCCTACGAGCAGTACTTC,CASSHVAGGPSYEQYF
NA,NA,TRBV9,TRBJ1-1,TGTGCCAGCAGCGTAGAGGGCACCTACACTGAAGCTTTCTTT,CASSVEGTYTEAFF
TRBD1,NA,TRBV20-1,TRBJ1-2,TGCAGTGTTATTTGGACAGGCCATCTGACCTTC,CSVIWTGHLTF
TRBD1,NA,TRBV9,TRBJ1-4,TGTGCCAGCAGCGCAGGGATACAGGGGATAAATGAAAAACTGTTTTTT,CASSAGIQGINEKLFF
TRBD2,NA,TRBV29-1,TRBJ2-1,TGCAGCGTCCGGAGGACTAGCGGTTACCTCACTGATATCAATGAGCAGTTCTTC,CSVRRTSGYLTDINEQFF
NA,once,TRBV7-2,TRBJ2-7,TGTGCCAGCAGCTTAGCGCCCGTGCGCCCCTCCTACGAGCAGTACTTC,CASSLAPVRPSYEQYF
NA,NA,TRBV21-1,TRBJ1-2,TGTGCCAGCAGCAGGCACCGAGCGGACAGGGTAAGGCCTGGCTACACCTTC,CASSRHRADRVRPGYTF